This TCR beta chain was sequenced in a study of shared clonotypes between healthy human individuals. Across the whole study: The study used three CD4 naive, three CD4 memory, two CD8 naive and one CD8 memory plate per donor.

In this sample, this clone turned up once. Its antigen is currently unknown. Regarding the study as a whole: Clonotypes not shared had lower generation probabilities than those common to all four donors. The study generally estimated greater richness for naive than memory subsets. The sharing of 5% to 6.5% of naive CD4 clonotypes was seen across several donors.

The repertoire was sequenced with immunoSEQ multiplex PCR; TCRdb's copy has only in-frame clones and lacks some. The sample consists of about 1.5 million clones, around 98% of them appearing once. CDR3 size: 16 residues. Trimming took off 5 bases at V and 2 bases at J, with 16 bases between the two ends. Per the germline V gene, CDR1 is SNHLY and CDR2 is FYNNEI. Sequencing used naive CD4+ T cells sorted from blood. Subset specified: CD45RA+ positively selected. The sequence derives from a man younger than 40 in good health. The chain is built from TRBV2 and TRBJ2-1; D not resolved. For the CDR3, the DNA is TGTGCCAGCAGTAAGGTTGCCTCATCAACCTACAATGAGCAGTTCTTC. Its translation: CASSKVASSTYNEQFF.